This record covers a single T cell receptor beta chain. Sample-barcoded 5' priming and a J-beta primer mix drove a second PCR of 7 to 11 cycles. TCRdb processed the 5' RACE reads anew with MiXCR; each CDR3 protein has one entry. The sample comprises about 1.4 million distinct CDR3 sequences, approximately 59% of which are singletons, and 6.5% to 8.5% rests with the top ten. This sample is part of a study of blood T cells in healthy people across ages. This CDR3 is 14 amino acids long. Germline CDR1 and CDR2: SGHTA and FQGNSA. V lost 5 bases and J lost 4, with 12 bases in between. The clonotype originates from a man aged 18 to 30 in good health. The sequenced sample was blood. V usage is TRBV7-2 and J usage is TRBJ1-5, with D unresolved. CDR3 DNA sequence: TGTGCCAGCAGCGGTTTATTGGGGAATCAGCCCCAGCATTTT. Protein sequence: CASSGLLGNQPQHF. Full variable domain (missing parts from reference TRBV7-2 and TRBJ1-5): GAGVSQSPSNKVTEKGKDVELRCDPISGHTALYWYRQSLGQGLEFLIYFQGNSAPDKSGLPSDRFSAERTGGSVSTLTIQRTQQEDSAVYLCASSGLLGNQPQHFGDGTRLSIL.